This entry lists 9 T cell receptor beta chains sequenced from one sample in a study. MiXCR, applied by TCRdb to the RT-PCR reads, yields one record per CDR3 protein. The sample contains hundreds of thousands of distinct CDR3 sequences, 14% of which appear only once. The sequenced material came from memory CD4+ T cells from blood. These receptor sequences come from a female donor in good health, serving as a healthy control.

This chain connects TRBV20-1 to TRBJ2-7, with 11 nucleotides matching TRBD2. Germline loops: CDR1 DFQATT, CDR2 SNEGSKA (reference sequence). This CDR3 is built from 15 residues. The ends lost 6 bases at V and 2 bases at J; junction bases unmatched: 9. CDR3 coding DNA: TGCAGTGCAACTGGACTAGCGGGTGCCCCCTACGAGCAGTACTTC. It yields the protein CSATGLAGAPYEQYF.

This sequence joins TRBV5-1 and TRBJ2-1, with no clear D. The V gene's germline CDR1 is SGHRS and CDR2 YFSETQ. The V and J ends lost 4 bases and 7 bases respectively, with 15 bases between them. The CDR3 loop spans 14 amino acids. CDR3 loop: CASSPNPPENEQFF. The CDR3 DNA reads TGCGCCAGCAGCCCTAACCCCCCGGAGAATGAGCAGTTCTTC.

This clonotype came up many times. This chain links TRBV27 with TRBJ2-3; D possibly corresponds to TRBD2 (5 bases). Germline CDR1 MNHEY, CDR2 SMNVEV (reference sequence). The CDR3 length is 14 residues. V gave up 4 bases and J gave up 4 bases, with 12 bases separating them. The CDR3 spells CASSSWTGSDTQYF. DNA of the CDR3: TGTGCCAGCAGTTCGTGGACGGGGTCAGATACGCAGTATTTT.

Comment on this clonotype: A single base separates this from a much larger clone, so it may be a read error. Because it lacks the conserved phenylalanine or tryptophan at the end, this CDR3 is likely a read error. CDR3 residues: CATSRETYGYTL. The CDR3 DNA is TGTGCCACCAGCAGAGAGACATATGGCTACACCTTA. V is TRBV15 and J is TRBJ1-2, with D unclear. The germline gives CDR1 LNHNV, CDR2 YYDKDF (reference sequence). The CDR3 runs to 12 residues. The ends were cut back, 0 bases at V and 5 bases at J, with 4 bases in the middle.

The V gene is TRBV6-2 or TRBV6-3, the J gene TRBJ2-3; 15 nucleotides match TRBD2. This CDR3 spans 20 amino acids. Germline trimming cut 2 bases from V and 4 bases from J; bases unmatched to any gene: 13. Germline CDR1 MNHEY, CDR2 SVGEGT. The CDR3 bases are TGTGCCAGCAGTTACGCTACCCTCGGGACTAGCGGGGGGTGGGCAGATACGCAGTATTTT. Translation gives CASSYATLGTSGGWADTQYF.

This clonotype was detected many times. CDR3 amino acids: CASSSLVRDSSRGAGELFF. The CDR3 DNA reads as TGTGCCAGCAGTAGCTTAGTCCGAGACTCCTCCCGAGGAGCCGGGGAGCTGTTTTTT. This chain links TRBV7-6 with TRBJ2-2; no definite D call. The germline gives CDR1 SGHVS, CDR2 FNYEAQ. The CDR3 consists of 19 residues. The V end was cut by 6 bases, the J end by 6 bases, with 29 bases between.

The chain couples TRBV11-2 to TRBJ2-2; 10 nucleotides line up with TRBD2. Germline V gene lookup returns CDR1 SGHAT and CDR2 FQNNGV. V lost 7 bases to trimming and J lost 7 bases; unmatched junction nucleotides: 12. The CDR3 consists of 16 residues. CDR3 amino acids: CASTTLSGRFVGELFF. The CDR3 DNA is TGTGCCAGCACCACCCTTAGCGGGAGGTTCGTCGGGGAGCTGTTTTTT.

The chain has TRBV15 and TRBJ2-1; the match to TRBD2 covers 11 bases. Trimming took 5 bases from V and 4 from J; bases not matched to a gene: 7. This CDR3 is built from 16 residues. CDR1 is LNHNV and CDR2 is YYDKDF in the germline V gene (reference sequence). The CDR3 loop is CATSAHSGGEYNEQFF. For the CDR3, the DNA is TGTGCCACCAGCGCACATAGCGGGGGGGAATACAATGAGCAGTTCTTC.

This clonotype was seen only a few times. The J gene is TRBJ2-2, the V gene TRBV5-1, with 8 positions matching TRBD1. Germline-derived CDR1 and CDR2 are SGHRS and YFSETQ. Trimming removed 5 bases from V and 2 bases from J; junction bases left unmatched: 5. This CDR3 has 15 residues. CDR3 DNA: TGCGCCAGCAGATCGGGACAGGCCAACACCGGGGAGCTGTTTTTT. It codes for CASRSGQANTGELFF.